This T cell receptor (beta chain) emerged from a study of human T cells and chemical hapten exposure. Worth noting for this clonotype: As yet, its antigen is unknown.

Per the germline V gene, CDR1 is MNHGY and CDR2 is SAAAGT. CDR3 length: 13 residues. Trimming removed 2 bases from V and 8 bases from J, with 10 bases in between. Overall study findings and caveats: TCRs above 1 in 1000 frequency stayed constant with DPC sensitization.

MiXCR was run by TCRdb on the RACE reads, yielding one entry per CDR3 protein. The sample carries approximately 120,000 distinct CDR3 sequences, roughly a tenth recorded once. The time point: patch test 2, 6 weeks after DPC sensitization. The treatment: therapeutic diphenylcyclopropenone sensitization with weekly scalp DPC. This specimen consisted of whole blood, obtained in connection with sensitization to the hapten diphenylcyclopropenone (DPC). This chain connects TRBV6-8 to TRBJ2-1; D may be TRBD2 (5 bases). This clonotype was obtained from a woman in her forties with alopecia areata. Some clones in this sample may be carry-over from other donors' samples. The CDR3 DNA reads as TGTGCCAGCAGTTACCCTCGGACTTATGAGCAGTTCTTC. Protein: CASSYPRTYEQFF.